These 27 T cell receptor beta chains were sequenced from one sample in a study of shared clonotypes between healthy human individuals. Sequencing used immunoSEQ multiplex PCR; TCRdb keeps in-frame clones, though not all of them. The sample includes approximately 1,500,000 clones, roughly 97% of them seen just once. The material sequenced was naive CD4+ T cells sorted from blood. As to subset: CD45RA+ positively selected. These TCRs come from a man in his thirties or forties in good health.

The chain is built from TRBV9 and TRBJ2-3; D not certain. Germline loops: CDR1 SGDLS, CDR2 YYNGEE. Trimming left V 4 bases short and J 3 bases short, with 12 bases between. The CDR3 runs 14 residues. CDR3 residues: CASSSQPVTDTQYF. The CDR3 DNA is TGTGCCAGCAGCTCTCAGCCGGTAACAGATACGCAGTATTTT. The full variable domain, its missing parts supplied by reference TRBV9 and TRBJ2-3, is DSGVTQTPKHLITATGQRVTLRCSPRSGDLSVYWYQQSLDQGLQFLIQYYNGEERAKGNILERFSAQQFPDLHSELNLSSLELGDSALYFCASSSQPVTDTQYFGPGTRLTVL.

V usage is TRBV9 and J usage is TRBJ2-7, with D unresolved. Germline loops: CDR1 SGDLS, CDR2 YYNGEE. Trimming left V 1 base short and J 4 bases short, with 9 bases between. The CDR3 is 13 amino acids. This CDR3 is CASSVITSYEQYF. The CDR3 coding sequence is TGTGCCAGCAGCGTAATTACTTCGTACGAGCAGTACTTC.

This CDR3 is CASSLTVSNQPQHF. The CDR3 DNA is TGTGCCAGCAGCTTGACAGTGTCCAATCAGCCCCAGCATTTT. This chain connects TRBV7-9 to TRBJ1-5; weak D call: TRBD1 (5 bases). The germline gives CDR1 SEHNR, CDR2 FQNEAQ (reference sequence). This CDR3 is 14 amino acids long. V lost 3 bases, J lost 3 bases, and 9 bases lay in between.

The J gene is TRBJ2-5, the V gene TRBV10-3, with D possibly TRBD1 on 6 matching bases. This CDR3 has 12 residues. Germline V gene sequence: CDR1 ENHRY, CDR2 SYGVKD. Trimming cost V 8 bases and J 4 bases, with 11 bases left between them. The CDR3: CAIGGGGETQYF. The DNA of the CDR3 is TGTGCCATCGGGGGCGGTGGAGAGACCCAGTACTTC.

The V gene is TRBV15, the J gene TRBJ2-7; 7 bases are shared with TRBD1. V gave up 5 bases and J gave up 3 bases; unmatched junction bases: 7. Per germline, CDR1 LNHNV and CDR2 YYDKDF (reference sequence). This CDR3 has 14 amino acids. CDR3 sequence (DNA): TGTGCCACCAGCCTTCGACAGGGAAACTACGAGCAGTACTTC. Encoded protein: CATSLRQGNYEQYF.

V gene TRBV14 combines with J gene TRBJ2-5; the D gene is possibly TRBD1 (7 bases). This CDR3 contains 14 residues. Trimming removed 6 bases at V and 5 bases at J, with 16 bases between. Germline lookup yields CDR1 SGHDN and CDR2 FVKESK. CDR3 loop: CASSRQGRGETQYF. Here the CDR3 DNA reads TGTGCCAGCAGTCGACAGGGTCGGGGGGAGACCCAGTACTTC. Based on the CDR3 plus reference TRBV14 and TRBJ2-5, the full variable domain is EAGVTQFPSHSVIEKGQTVTLRCDPISGHDNLYWYRRVMGKEIKFLLHFVKESKQDESGMPNNRFLAERTGGTYSTLKVQPAELEDSGVYFCASSRQGRGETQYFGPGTRLLVL.

This clone was found once. The gene calls are TRBV18 and TRBJ2-7, with TRBD2 matching 9 bases. CDR3 size: 16 residues. J lost 2 bases, V lost 3 bases, and 8 bases had no gene match. Looked up from germline, CDR1 is KGHSH and CDR2 is LQKENI. CDR3 in amino acids: CASSPRVAGAPYEQYF. The CDR3 DNA is TGTGCCAGCTCACCGCGGGTAGCGGGAGCTCCCTACGAGCAGTACTTC.

The chain recombines TRBV5-5 with TRBJ2-1; D may be TRBD1 (7 bases). The V end lost 6 bases, the J end lost 4 bases, and 17 bases lay between the germline ends. The CDR3 length is 15 residues. Per the germline V gene, CDR1 is SGHKS and CDR2 is YYEKEE (reference sequence). As DNA, the CDR3 is TGTGCCAGCAACCCACAGGGGAGGATGTACAATGAGCAGTTCTTC. Residues: CASNPQGRMYNEQFF.

The genes are TRBV27 and TRBJ2-1; no clear D. Germline V CDR1 and CDR2: MNHEY, SMNVEV (reference sequence). The CDR3 length is 14 residues. V was shortened by 4 bases and J by 0 bases, with 7 bases between the two germline ends. CDR3 loop: CASSSRSSYNEQFF. The CDR3 coding sequence is TGTGCCAGCAGTTCCAGAAGCTCCTACAATGAGCAGTTCTTC.

Notes on this clone: Other DNA sequences from this sample encode an identical CDR3 as well. The gene calls are TRBV29-1 and TRBJ2-7; TRBD1 matches 7 bases. Germline V gene lookup returns CDR1 SQVTM and CDR2 ANQGSEA. The V gene end was trimmed by 6 bases and the J gene end by 0 bases; junction bases not matched to a gene: 5. The CDR3 runs to 13 residues. The CDR3 region is CSVGTVLSYEQYF. The CDR3 bases are TGCAGCGTGGGGACAGTACTCTCCTACGAGCAGTACTTC.

This sequence joins TRBV7-9 and TRBJ1-4; D gene uncertain. V shed 5 bases and J shed 8 bases, with 18 bases lying between them. CDR3 length: 15 residues. Germline CDR1 is SEHNR and CDR2 is FQNEAQ (reference sequence). The CDR3 DNA is TGTGCCAGCAGCCCACCCTCTCCCGGACGGGAAAAACTGTTTTTT. Amino acids: CASSPPSPGREKLFF.

This chain uses TRBV5-1 with TRBJ1-2, with TRBD1 identical over 9 bases. CDR3 size: 15 residues. Trimming took 4 bases from V and 5 from J; bases not matched to a gene: 9. CDR1 is SGHRS, CDR2 YFSETQ, per germline. The CDR3 here is CASSPTGGHLYGYTF. CDR3 DNA: TGCGCCAGCAGCCCCACAGGGGGCCACCTTTATGGCTACACCTTC.

The chain carries TRBV7-8 and TRBJ2-6, with a weak D call TRBD2 (6 bases). Germline loops: CDR1 SGHVS, CDR2 FQNEAQ. The CDR3 extends over 20 amino acids. The germline V and J ends were trimmed by 5 bases and 0 bases, with 23 bases remaining between them. CDR3 sequence: CASSPLRGRGSGSGANVLTF. CDR3 DNA sequence: TGTGCCAGCAGCCCCTTAAGAGGCCGGGGGAGCGGCTCTGGGGCCAACGTCCTGACTTTC.

The chain joins TRBV6-1 to TRBJ1-4; 8 nucleotides line up with TRBD1. Germline V CDR1 and CDR2: MNHNS, SASEGT. V was clipped by 4 bases and J by 6 bases; unmatched bases: 7. The CDR3 consists of 15 residues. The CDR3 DNA is TGTGCCAGCAGTGTAGGACAGGGCTTCTATGAAAAACTGTTTTTT. Its protein is CASSVGQGFYEKLFF.

The chain joins TRBV7-2 to TRBJ2-3; D is uncertain. The V gene's germline CDR1 is SGHTA and CDR2 FQGNSA. The CDR3 length is 15 residues. Deletions cut 2 bases from V and 1 base from J, with 10 bases between. CDR3 coding DNA: TGTGCCAGCAGCTTACAAGGGCCGGGCACAGATACGCAGTATTTT. It specifies CASSLQGPGTDTQYF.

The rearrangement joins TRBV7-2 to TRBJ1-2; TRBD1 matches at 10 bases. After removal of 7 bases from V and 2 bases from J, the junction contained 7 bases not matched to a gene. This CDR3 comprises 15 residues. Per the germline V gene, CDR1 is SGHTA and CDR2 is FQGNSA. CDR3 coding DNA: TGTGCCAGCATCAGGGGGACAGGGGAGAACTATGGCTACACCTTC. This encodes CASIRGTGENYGYTF. Combining the CDR3 with reference TRBV7-2 and TRBJ1-2 gives the whole variable domain GAGVSQSPSNKVTEKGKDVELRCDPISGHTALYWYRQSLGQGLEFLIYFQGNSAPDKSGLPSDRFSAERTGGSVSTLTIQRTQQEDSAVYLCASIRGTGENYGYTFGSGTRLTVV.

Details on this clone: This CDR3 is also generated by other DNA sequences in the sample. This chain uses TRBV10-3 with TRBJ1-1; maybe TRBD1 (5 bases). CDR1 is ENHRY and CDR2 is SYGVKD in the germline V gene. CDR3 length equals 14 residues. V was pared by 0 bases and J by 3 bases, with 8 bases between. CDR3 in amino acids: CAISESTGYTEAFF. The CDR3 DNA reads as TGTGCCATCAGTGAGTCTACAGGATACACTGAAGCTTTCTTT.

The genes are TRBV13 and TRBJ2-7, with D possibly being TRBD2 (5 bases). The V gene lost 4 bases and the J gene lost 4 bases, with 14 bases spanning the gap. Looked up from germline, CDR1 is PRHDT and CDR2 is FYEKMQ (reference sequence). The CDR3 is 14 amino acids. Written as DNA, the CDR3 is TGTGCCAGCAGCTACGGAGGAAAAATGTACGAGCAGTACTTC. Its protein product is CASSYGGKMYEQYF.

The genes are TRBV5-1 and TRBJ2-6; TRBD1 matches 11 bases. The V gene's germline CDR1 is SGHRS and CDR2 YFSETQ. The CDR3 runs 19 residues. Trimming removed 0 bases from V and 3 bases from J; junction bases left unmatched: 8. The CDR3 reads CASSLVPRTGGFGANVLTF. The CDR3 DNA reads as TGCGCCAGCAGCTTGGTCCCGAGGACAGGGGGCTTTGGGGCCAACGTCCTGACTTTC.

This sequence joins TRBV4-1 and TRBJ1-2; D might be TRBD1 (5 bases). Between the trimmed V and J ends, which lost 5 bases and 0 bases, there was a span of 13 bases. Germline values: CDR1 MGHRA, CDR2 YSYEKL. The CDR3 runs 15 residues. The CDR3 DNA is TGCGCCAGCAGCAGCGAAAGGGGACCTAACTATGGCTACACCTTC. Translation: CASSSERGPNYGYTF.

V gene TRBV7-2 combines with J gene TRBJ1-1; D gene uncertain. CDR1 is SGHTA, CDR2 FQGNSA, per germline. This CDR3 has 13 amino acids. The V end lost 5 bases, the J end lost 10 bases, and 17 bases lay between the germline ends. The CDR3 nucleotides are TGTGCCAGCAGCCCTAGTTGGAGGTTCGGAGCTTTCTTT. Its translation: CASSPSWRFGAFF.

The chain employs TRBV27 and TRBJ1-5; no clear D gene. The germline V gene has CDR1 MNHEY and CDR2 SMNVEV (reference sequence). This CDR3 has 15 amino acids. Trimming took 2 bases from V and 7 from J, leaving 15 bases between them. CDR3 bases: TGTGCCAGCAGTTTACACACGGCGGAGAACCAGCCCCAGCATTTT. Translating it yields CASSLHTAENQPQHF.

The CDR3 spells CASSAPSRTGTGELFF. The CDR3 nucleotides read TGTGCCAGCAGCGCCCCTTCCCGCACAGGCACCGGGGAGCTGTTTTTT. The rearrangement joins TRBV9 to TRBJ2-2; D is perhaps TRBD1 (5 bases). CDR1 SGDLS and CDR2 YYNGEE come from the germline V gene. This CDR3 contains 16 residues. Trimming stripped 3 bases from V and 4 bases from J, with 16 bases between.

This chain links TRBV5-1 with TRBJ1-1; D is ambiguous. Per germline, CDR1 SGHRS and CDR2 YFSETQ. Trimming shortened V by 1 base and J by 1 base, and 11 bases separated the two germline ends. The CDR3 spans 15 residues. DNA of the CDR3: TGCGCCAGCAGCTTGAGACGGGCAGAGAACACTGAAGCTTTCTTT. As protein: CASSLRRAENTEAFF.

The chain carries TRBV11-3 and TRBJ2-3; D may match TRBD1 or TRBD2 (5 bases each). This CDR3 region has 14 residues. Germline-derived CDR1 and CDR2 are SGHNT and YENEEA. V lost 5 bases to trimming and J lost 4 bases, with 13 bases between them. CDR3 bases: TGTGCCAGCAGCCCGACCAGAGGGGCAGATACGCAGTATTTT. This sequence encodes CASSPTRGADTQYF.

The chain joins TRBV9 to TRBJ2-1; the D gene is possibly TRBD1 (5 bases). The V gene's germline CDR1 is SGDLS and CDR2 YYNGEE. V lost 4 bases and J lost 6, with 8 bases in between. The CDR3 sequence is 12 residues long. The chain's CDR3 is CASSLQANEQFF. The CDR3 DNA sequence: TGTGCCAGCAGCTTACAGGCCAATGAGCAGTTCTTC.

The V call is TRBV7-6, the J call TRBJ2-1, with TRBD1 matching over 11 bases. Per germline, CDR1 SGHVS and CDR2 FNYEAQ. CDR3 length: 15 amino acids. Losses at the gene ends were 5 bases for V and 5 bases for J; bases not matched to a gene: 5. The DNA of the CDR3 is TGTGCCAGCAGCCTGGGGACAGGGGGTAACAATGAGCAGTTCTTC. It is translated as CASSLGTGGNNEQFF.